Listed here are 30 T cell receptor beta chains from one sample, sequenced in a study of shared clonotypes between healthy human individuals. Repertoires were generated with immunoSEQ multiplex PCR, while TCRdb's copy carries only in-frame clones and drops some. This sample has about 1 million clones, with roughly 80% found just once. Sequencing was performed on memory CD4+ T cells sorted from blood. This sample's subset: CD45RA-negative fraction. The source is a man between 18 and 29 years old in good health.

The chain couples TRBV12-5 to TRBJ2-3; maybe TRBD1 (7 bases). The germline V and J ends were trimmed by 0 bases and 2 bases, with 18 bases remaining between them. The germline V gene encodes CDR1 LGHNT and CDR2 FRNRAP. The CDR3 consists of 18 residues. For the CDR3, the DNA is TGTGCTAGTGGTTTGGTACAGGGGCGGCGGGACCACACAGATACGCAGTATTTT. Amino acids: CASGLVQGRRDHTDTQYF.

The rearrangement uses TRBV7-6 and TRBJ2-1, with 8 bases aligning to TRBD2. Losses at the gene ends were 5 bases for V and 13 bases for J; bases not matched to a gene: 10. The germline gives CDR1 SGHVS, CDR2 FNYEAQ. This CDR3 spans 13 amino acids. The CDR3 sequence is CASSAGTSREQFF. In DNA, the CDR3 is TGTGCCAGCAGCGCCGGGACTAGTAGGGAACAGTTCTTC. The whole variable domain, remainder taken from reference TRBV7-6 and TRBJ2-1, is GAGVSQSPRYKVTKRGQDVALRCDPISGHVSLYWYRQALGQGPEFLTYFNYEAQQDKSGLPNDRFSAERPEGSISTLTIQRTEQRDSAMYRCASSAGTSREQFFGPGTRLTVL.

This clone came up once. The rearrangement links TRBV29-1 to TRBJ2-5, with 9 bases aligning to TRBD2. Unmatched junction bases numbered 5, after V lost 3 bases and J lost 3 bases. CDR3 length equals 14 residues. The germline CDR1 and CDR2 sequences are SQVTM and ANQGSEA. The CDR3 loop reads CSVERLAGKETQYF. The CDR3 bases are TGCAGCGTTGAGCGGCTAGCGGGGAAAGAGACCCAGTACTTC.

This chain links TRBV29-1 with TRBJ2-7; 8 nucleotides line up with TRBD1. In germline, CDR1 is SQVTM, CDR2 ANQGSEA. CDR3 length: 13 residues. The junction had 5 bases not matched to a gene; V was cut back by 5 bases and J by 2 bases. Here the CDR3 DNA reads TGCAGCGTTTGGACAGGGCTCCCCTACGAGCAGTACTTC. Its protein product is CSVWTGLPYEQYF.

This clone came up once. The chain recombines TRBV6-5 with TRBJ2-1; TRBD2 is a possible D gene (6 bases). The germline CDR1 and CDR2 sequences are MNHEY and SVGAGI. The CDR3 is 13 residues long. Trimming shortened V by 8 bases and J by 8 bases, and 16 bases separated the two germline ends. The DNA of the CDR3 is TGTGCCAGCCGGTTTTTGACGGGAGATGAGCAGTTCTTC. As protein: CASRFLTGDEQFF.

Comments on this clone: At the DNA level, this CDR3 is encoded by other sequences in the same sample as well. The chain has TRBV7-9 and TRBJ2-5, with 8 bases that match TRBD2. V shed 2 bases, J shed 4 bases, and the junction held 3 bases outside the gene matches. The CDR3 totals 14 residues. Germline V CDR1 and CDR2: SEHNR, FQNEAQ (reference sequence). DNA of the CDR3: TGTGCCAGCAGCTTATTGGCGGGAGGAGAGACCCAGTACTTC. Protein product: CASSLLAGGETQYF.

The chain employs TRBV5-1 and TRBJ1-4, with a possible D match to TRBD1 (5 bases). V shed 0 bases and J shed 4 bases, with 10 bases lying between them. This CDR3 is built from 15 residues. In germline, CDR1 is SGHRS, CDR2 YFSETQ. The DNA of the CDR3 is TGCGCCAGCAGCTTGGGGGCAGGGTATAATGAAAAACTGTTTTTT. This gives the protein CASSLGAGYNEKLFF.

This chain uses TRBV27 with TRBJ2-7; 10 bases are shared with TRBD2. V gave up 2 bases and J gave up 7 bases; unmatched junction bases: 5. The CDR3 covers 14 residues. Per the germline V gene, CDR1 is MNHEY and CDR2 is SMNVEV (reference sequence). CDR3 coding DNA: TGTGCCAGCAGTTTAATAGCGGGAGGTGGGGAGCAGTACTTC. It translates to CASSLIAGGGEQYF.

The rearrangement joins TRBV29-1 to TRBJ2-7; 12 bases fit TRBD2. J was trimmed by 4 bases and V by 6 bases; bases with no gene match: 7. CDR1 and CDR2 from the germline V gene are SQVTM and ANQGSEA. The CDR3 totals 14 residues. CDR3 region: CSVLLAGGLYEQYF. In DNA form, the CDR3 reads TGCAGCGTCCTACTAGCGGGGGGCCTATACGAGCAGTACTTC.

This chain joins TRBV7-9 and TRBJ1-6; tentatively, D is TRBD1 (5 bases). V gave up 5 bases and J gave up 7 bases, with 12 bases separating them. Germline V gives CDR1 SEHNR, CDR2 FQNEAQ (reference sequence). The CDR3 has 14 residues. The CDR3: CASSAGLENSPLHF. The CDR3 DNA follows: TGTGCCAGCAGCGCGGGACTGGAGAATTCACCCCTCCACTTT.

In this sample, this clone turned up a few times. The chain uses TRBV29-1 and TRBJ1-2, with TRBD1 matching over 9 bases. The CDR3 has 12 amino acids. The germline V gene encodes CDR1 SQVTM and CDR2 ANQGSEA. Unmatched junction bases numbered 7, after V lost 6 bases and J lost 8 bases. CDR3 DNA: TGCAGCGTCCGCCGGGACAGGGACGGCTACACCTTC. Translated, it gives CSVRRDRDGYTF.

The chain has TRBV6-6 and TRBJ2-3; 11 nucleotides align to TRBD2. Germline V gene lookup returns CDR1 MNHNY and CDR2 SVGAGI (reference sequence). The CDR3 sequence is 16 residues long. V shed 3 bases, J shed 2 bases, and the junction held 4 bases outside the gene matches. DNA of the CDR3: TGTGCCAGCAGTTATCTAGCGGGGGGCCTCACAGATACGCAGTATTTT. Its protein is CASSYLAGGLTDTQYF.

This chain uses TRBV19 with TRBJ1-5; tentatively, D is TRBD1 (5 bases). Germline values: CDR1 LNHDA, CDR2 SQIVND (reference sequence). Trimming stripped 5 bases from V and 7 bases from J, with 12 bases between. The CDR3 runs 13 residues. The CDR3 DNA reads TGTGCCAGTAGTTCCTTTGGGGGGCAGCCCCAGCATTTT. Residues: CASSSFGGQPQHF.

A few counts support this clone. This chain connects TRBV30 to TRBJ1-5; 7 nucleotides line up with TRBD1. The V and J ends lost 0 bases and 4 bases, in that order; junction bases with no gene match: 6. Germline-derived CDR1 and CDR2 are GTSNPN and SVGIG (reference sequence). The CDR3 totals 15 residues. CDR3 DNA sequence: TGTGCCTGGAGTGTAGGGGGACAGCCTAATCAGCCCCAGCATTTT. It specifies CAWSVGGQPNQPQHF. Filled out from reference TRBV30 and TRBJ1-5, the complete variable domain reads SQTIHQWPATLVQPVGSPLSLECTVEGTSNPNLYWYRQAAGRGLQLLFYSVGIGQISSEVPQNLSASRPQDRQFILSSKKLLLSDSGFYLCAWSVGGQPNQPQHFGDGTRLSIL.

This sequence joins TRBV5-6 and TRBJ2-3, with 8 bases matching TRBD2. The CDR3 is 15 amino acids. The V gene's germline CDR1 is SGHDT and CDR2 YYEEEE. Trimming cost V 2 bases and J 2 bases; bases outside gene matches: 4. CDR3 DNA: TGTGCCAGCAGCTTCCTAGCGGGCTTCACAGATACGCAGTATTTT. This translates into CASSFLAGFTDTQYF.

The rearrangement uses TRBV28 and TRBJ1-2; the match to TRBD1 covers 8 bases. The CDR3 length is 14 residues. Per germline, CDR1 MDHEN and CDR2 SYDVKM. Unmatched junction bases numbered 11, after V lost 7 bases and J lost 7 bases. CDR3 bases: TGTGCCAGCATTCCTTCAGGGGGCGCAGGTGGCTACACCTTC. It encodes CASIPSGGAGGYTF.

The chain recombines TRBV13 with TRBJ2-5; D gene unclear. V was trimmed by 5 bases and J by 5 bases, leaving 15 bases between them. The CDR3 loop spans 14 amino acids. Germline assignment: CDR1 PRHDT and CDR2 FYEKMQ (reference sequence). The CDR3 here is CASSVLGPFETQYF. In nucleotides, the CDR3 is TGTGCCAGCAGCGTATTAGGACCCTTTGAGACCCAGTACTTC.

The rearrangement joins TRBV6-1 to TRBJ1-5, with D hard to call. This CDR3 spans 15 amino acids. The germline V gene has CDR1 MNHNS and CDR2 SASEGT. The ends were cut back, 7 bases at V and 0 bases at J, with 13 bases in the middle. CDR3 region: CASTLGPNSNQPQHF. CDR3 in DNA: TGTGCCAGCACCCTAGGCCCAAATAGCAATCAGCCCCAGCATTTT.

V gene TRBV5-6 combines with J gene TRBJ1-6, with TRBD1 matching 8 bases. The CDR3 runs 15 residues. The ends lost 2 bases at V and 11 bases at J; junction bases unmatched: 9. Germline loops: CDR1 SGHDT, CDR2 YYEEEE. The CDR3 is CASSFERTGSPPLHF. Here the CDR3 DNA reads TGTGCCAGCAGCTTTGAGAGGACAGGGTCACCACCCCTCCACTTT.

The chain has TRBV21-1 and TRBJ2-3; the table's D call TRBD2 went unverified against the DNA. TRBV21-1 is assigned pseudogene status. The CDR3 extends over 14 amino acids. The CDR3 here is CASSKCPNLDTQYF. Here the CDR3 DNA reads TGTGCCAGCAGCAAATGCCCTAATCTAGATACGCAGTATTTT.

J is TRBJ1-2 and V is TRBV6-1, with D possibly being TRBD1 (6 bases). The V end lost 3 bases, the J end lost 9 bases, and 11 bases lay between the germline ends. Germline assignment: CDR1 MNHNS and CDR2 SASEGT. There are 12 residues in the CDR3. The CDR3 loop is CASSDRGRSYTF. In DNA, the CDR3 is TGTGCCAGCAGTGACAGGGGAAGAAGCTACACCTTC.

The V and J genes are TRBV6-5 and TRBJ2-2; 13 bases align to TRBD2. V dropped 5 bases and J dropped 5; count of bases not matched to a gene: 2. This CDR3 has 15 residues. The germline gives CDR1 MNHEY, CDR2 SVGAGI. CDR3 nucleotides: TGTGCCAGCAGTCCGGGACTAGCGGGAACCGGGGAGCTGTTTTTT. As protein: CASSPGLAGTGELFF.

In DNA form, the CDR3 reads TGTGCCAGCTCACCGTTTTTACAGGGAAATGAGCAGTTCTTC. Translated, it gives CASSPFLQGNEQFF. J is TRBJ2-1 and V is TRBV18; TRBD1 might be the D (6 bases). Trimming pared 3 bases from V and 7 bases from J, leaving 13 bases between. Germline CDR1 KGHSH, CDR2 LQKENI. The CDR3 is 14 residues long.

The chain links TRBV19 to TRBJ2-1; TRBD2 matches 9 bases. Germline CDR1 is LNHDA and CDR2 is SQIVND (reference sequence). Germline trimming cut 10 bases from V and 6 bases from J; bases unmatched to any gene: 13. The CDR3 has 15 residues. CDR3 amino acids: CATRRGSGGLNEQFF. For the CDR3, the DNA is TGTGCCACCCGTCGGGGTAGCGGGGGACTCAATGAGCAGTTCTTC.

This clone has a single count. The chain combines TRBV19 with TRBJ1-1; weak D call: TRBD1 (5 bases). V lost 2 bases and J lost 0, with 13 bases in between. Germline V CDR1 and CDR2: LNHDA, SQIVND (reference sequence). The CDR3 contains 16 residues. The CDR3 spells CASSILAGLMNTEAFF. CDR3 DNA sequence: TGTGCCAGTAGTATACTGGCAGGGTTAATGAACACTGAAGCTTTCTTT.

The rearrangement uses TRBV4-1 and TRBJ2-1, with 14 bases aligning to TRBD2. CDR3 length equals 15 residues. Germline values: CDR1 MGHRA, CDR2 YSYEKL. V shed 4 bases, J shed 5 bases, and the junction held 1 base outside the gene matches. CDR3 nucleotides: TGCGCCAGCAGCCTGGGACTAGCGGGAGACAATGAGCAGTTCTTC. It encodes CASSLGLAGDNEQFF.

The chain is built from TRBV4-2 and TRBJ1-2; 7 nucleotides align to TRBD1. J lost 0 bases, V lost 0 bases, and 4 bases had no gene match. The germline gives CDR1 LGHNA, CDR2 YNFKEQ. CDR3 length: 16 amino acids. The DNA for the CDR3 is TGTGCCAGCAGCCAAGATCAGACAGGGTCTAACTATGGCTACACCTTC. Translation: CASSQDQTGSNYGYTF.

This chain's CDR3 is CASSEDRGGRRTGELFF. The CDR3 region has the DNA TGTGCCAGCAGTGAAGATCGCGGGGGCCGTCGGACCGGGGAGCTGTTTTTT. The rearrangement joins TRBV6-1 to TRBJ2-2; perhaps TRBD2 as D (7 bases). V was clipped by 1 base and J by 5 bases, with 17 bases between them. The germline CDR1 and CDR2 sequences are MNHNS and SASEGT. The CDR3 has 17 residues.

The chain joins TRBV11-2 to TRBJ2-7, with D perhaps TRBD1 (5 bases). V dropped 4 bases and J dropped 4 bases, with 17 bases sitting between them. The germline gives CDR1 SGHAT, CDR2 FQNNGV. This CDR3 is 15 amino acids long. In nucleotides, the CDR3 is TGTGCCAGCAGCTCCCTTCTAGGACGGACATACGAGCAGTACTTC. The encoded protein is CASSSLLGRTYEQYF.

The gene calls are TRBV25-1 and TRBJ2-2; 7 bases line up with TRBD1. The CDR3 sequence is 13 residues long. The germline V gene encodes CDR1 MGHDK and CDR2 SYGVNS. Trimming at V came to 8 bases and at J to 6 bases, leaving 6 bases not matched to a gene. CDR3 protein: CASRETGPGELFF. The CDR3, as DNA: TGTGCCAGCCGAGAGACAGGGCCCGGGGAGCTGTTTTTT.